This T cell receptor beta chain stems from a study of blood T cell repertoires in COVID-19. The CDR3 runs to 18 residues. J gave up 3 bases and V 3 bases, and 16 bases lay outside the gene matches. Per the germline V gene, CDR1 is MDHEN and CDR2 is SYDVKM. Clones were read by immunoSEQ multiplex PCR, and TCRdb kept only the in-frame ones, dropping some. The sample has roughly 120,000 clones, less than 90% seen once. Sequenced input: peripheral blood. This chain connects TRBV28 to TRBJ2-5; 7 bases are a match to TRBD1. The sequence came from a man between 70 and 80 years old who had recovered from COVID-19. The chain's CDR3 is CASSLGVQGTPRKETQYF. The CDR3 nucleotides are TGTGCCAGCAGTTTGGGGGTACAGGGGACACCCCGAAAAGAGACCCAGTACTTC.